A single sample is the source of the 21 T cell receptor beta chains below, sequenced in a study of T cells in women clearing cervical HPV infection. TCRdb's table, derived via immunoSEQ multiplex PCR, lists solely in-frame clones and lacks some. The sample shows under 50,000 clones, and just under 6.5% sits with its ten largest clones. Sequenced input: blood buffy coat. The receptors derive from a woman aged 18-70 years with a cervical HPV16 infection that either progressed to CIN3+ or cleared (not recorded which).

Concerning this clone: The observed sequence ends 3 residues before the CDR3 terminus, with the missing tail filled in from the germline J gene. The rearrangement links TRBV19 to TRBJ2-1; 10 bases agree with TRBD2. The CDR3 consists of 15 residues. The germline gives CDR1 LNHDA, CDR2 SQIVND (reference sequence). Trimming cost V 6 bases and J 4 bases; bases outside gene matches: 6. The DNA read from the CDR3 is TGTGCCAGTAGGGAGGGGACTAGCGCTTACAATGAG. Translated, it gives CASREGTSAYNE. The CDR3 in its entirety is CASREGTSAYNEQFF.

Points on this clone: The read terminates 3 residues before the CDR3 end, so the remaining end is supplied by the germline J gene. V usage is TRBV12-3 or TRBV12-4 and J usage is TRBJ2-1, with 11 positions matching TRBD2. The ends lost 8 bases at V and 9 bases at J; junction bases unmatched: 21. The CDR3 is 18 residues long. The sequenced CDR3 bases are TGTGCCAGCGCTTCGCCCCACGGATTAGCGGGGGGGCTCGGTGAG. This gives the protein CASASPHGLAGGLGE. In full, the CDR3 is CASASPHGLAGGLGEQFF.

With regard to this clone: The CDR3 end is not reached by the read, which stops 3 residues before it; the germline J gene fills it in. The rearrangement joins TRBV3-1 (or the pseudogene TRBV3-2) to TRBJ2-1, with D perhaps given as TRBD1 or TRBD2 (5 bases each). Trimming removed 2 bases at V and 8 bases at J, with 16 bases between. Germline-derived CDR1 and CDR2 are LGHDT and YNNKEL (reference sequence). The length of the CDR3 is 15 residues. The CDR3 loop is CASSQRRGAIDEQFF. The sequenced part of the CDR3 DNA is TGTGCCAGCAGCCAAAGACGAGGGGCCATTGATGAG.

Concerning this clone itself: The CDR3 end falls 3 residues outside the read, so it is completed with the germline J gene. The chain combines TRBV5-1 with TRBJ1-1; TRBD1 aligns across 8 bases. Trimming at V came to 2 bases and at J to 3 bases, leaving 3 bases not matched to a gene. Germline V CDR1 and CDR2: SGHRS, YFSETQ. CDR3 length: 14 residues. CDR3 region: CASSLQQGDTEAFF. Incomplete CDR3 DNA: TGCGCCAGCAGCTTACAACAGGGGGACACTGAA.

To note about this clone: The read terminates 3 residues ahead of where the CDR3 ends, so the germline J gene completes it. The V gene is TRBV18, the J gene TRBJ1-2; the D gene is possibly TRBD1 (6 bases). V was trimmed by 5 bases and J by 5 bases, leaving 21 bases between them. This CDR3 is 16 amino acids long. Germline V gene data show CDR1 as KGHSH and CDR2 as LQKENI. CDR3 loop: CASSALSGEGEYGYTF. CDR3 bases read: TGTGCCAGCTCAGCCCTCTCGGGCGAGGGGGAGTATGGC.

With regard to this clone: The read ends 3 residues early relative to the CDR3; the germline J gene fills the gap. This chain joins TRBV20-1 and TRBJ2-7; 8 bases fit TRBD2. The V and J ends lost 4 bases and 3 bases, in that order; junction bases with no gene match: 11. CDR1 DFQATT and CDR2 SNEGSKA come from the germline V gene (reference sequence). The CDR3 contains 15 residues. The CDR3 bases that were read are TGCAGTGCTACCTCGGGACTAGAGCGGAACTACGAG. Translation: CSATSGLERNYE. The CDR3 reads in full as CSATSGLERNYEQYF.

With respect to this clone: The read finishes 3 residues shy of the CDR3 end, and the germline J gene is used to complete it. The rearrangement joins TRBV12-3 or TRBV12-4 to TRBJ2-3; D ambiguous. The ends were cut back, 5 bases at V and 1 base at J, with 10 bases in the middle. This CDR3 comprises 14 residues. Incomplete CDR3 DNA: TGTGCCAGCAGTATGACCCAGGGCACAGATACG. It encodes CASSMTQGTDT. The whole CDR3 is CASSMTQGTDTQYF.

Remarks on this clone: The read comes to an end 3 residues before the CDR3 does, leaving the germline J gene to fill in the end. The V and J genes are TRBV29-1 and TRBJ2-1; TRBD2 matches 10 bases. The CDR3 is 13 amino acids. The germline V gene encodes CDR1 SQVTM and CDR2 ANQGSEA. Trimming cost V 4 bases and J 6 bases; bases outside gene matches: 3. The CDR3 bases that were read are TGCAGCGTTGTACGGACTAGCGGCAATGAG. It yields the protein CSVVRTSGNE. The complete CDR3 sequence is CSVVRTSGNEQFF.

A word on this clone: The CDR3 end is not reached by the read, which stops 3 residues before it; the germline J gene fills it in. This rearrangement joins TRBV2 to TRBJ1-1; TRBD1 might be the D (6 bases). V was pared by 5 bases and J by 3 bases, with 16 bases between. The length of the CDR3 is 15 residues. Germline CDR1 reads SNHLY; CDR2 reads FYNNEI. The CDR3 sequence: CASSTGLRWDTEAFF. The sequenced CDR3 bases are TGTGCCAGCAGTACAGGGTTGCGGTGGGACACTGAA.

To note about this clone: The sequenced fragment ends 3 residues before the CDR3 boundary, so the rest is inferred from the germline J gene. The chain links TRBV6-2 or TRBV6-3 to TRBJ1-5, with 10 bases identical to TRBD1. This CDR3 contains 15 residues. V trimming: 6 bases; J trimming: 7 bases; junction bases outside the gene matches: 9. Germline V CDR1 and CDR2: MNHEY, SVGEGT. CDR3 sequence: CASSPGQGREQPQHF. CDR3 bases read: TGTGCCAGCAGCCCGGGACAGGGGCGAGAGCAGCCC.

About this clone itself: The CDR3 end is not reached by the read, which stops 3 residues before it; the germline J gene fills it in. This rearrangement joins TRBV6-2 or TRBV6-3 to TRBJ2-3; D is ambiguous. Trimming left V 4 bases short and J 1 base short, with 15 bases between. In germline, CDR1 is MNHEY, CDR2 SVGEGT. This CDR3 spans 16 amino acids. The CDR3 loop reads CASSSASADRTDTQYF. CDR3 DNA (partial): TGTGCCAGCAGTTCCGCCAGCGCTGACCGCACAGATACG.

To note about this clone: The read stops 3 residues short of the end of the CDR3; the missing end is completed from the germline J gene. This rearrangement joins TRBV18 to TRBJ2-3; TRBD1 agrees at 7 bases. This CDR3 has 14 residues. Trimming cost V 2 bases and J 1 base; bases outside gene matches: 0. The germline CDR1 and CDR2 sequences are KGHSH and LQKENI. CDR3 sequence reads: CASSPGTGTDTQYF. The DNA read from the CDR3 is TGTGCCAGCTCACCAGGGACAGGCACAGATACG.

The chain's CDR3 is CASGRLAGGRGEQFF. CDR3 DNA (partial): TGTGCCAGCGGAAGACTAGCGGGAGGAAGGGGTGAG. The chain combines TRBV2 with TRBJ2-1; 13 nucleotides align to TRBD2. The read gets to within 3 residues of the CDR3 end, and the germline J gene fills in the rest. V lost 8 bases and J lost 9; bases outside the gene matches: 10. The germline CDR1 and CDR2 sequences are SNHLY and FYNNEI. The CDR3 is made up of 15 amino acids.

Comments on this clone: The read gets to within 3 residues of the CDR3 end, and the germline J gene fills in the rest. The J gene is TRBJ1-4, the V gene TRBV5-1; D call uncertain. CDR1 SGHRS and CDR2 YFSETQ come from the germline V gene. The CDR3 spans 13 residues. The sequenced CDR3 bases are TGCGCCAGCAGCTCGGACCCCGGCGGGAAA. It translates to CASSSDPGGK. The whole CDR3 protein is CASSSDPGGKLFF.

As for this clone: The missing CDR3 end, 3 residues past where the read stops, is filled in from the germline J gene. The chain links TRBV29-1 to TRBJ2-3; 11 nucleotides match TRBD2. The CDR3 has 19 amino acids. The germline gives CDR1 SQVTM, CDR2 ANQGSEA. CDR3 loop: CSVDWGKLSSGGQGGTQYF. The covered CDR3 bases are TGCAGCGTTGATTGGGGGAAACTGTCTAGCGGGGGGCAGGGGGGGACG.

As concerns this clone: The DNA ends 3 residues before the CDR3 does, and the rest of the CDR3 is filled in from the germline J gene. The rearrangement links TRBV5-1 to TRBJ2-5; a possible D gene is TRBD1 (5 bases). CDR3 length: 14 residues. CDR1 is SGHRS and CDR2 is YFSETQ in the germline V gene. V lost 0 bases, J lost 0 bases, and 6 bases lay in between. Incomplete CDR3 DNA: TGCGCCAGCAGCTTGGAGGGGAACCAAGAGACC. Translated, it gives CASSLEGNQET. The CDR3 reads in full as CASSLEGNQETQYF.

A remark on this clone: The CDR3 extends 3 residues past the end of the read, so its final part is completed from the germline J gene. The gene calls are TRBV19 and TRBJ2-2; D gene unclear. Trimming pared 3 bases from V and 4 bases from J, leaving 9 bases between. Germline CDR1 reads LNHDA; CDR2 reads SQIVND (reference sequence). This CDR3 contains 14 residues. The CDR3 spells CASSIRQTTGELFF. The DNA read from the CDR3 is TGTGCCAGTAGTATTCGACAAACCACCGGGGAG.

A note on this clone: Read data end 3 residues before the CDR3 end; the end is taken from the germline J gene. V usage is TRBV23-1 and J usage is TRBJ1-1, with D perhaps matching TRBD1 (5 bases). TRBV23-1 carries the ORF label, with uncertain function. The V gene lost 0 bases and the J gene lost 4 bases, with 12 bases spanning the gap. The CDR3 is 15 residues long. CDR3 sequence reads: CASSQSGGGGTEAFF. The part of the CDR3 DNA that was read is TGCGCCAGCAGTCAATCGGGGGGGGGAGGCACTGAA.

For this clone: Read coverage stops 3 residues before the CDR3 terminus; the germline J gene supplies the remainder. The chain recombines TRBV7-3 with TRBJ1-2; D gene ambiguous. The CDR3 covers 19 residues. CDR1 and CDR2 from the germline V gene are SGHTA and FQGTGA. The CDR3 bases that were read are TGTGCCAGCAGCTTAAGGACTAGCGGCGCCTTCAGCTCCTACAATGAC. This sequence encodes CASSLRTSGAFSSYND. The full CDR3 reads CASSLRTSGAFSSYNDYTF.

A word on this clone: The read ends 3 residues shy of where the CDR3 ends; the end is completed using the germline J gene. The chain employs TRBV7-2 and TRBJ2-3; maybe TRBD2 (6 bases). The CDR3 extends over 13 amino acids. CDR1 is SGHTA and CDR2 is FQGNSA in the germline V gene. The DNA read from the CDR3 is TGTGCCAGCAGCGCGGGGAGCAATCAGCCG. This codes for CASSAGSNQP. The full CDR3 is CASSAGSNQPQYF. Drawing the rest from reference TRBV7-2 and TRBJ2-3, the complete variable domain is GAGVSQSPSNKVTEKGKDVELRCDPISGHTALYWYRQSLGQGLEFLIYFQGNSAPDKSGLPSDRFSAERTGGSVSTLTIQRTQQEDSAVYLCASSAGSNQPQYFGPGTRLTVL.

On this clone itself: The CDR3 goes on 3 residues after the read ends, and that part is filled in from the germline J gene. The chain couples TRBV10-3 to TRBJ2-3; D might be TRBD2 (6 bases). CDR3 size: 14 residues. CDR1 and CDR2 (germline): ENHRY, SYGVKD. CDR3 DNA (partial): TGTGCCACCTCCGGCGATGTAGGAGGGGAGACG. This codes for CATSGDVGGET. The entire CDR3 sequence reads CATSGDVGGETQYF.